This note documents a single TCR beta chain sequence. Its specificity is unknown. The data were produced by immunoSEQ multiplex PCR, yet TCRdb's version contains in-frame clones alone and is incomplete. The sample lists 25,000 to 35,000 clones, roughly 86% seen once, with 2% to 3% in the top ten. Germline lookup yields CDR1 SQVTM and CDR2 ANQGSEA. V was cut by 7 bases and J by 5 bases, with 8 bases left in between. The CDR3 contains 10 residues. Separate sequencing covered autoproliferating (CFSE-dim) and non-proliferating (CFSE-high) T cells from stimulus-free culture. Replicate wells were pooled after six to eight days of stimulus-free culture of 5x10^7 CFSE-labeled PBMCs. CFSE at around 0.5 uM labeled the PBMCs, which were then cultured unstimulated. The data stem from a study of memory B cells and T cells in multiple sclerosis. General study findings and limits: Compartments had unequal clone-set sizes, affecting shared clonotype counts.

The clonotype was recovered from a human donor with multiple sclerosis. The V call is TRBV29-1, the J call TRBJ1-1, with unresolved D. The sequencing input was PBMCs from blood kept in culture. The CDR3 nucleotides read TGCAGCGGGGGATCGACTGAAGCTTTCTTT. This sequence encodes CSGGSTEAFF.